This T cell receptor (beta chain) was sequenced in a study of shared clonotypes between healthy human individuals. Whole-study findings and limits: Sharing of clonotypes among donors was expected to vary with sequencing depth.

It was at deep level that the assay was run. Some clones are missing from TCRdb's copy, which holds only in-frame ones; the method was immunoSEQ multiplex PCR. The sample shows 400,000 to 600,000 clones, about 96% of them seen only once. The CDR3 runs to 19 residues. Trimming pared 3 bases from V and 4 bases from J, leaving 26 bases between. The germline gives CDR1 KGHSH, CDR2 LQKENI. About this clone itself: Antigen unknown.

The chain is built from TRBV18 and TRBJ2-3; unclear D gene. Sequencing was done on a sample of naive CD4+ T cells sorted from blood. Specified subset: CD45RA+ positively selected. The clonotype comes from a woman in her thirties in good health. CDR3 coding DNA: TGTGCCAGCTCACCCAACGGCGTAGGGCGCCCCGCGAGCCCAGATACGCAGTATTTT. Translated, it gives CASSPNGVGRPASPDTQYF.